The T cell receptor (beta chain) described here comes from a study of cytomegalovirus exposure and HLA in healthy donors. Study results and caveats: TCR beta chain V- and J-gene trimming was linked, in a later analysis, to a missense variant in DCLRE1C. In a later analysis, productive TCRs from donors in an Asian-associated ancestry cluster reportedly carried fewer N-insertions than the cohort mean. Most TCR sequences were rare, but some public TCRs occurred in many donors. The study reported that TCR beta sequences accurately predicted HLA-A and HLA-B alleles in most subjects.

Notes on this clone: Its antigen remains unidentified.

PCR was performed using 60 Vbeta and 13 Jbeta primers. Clones were read by immunoSEQ multiplex PCR, and TCRdb kept only the in-frame ones, dropping some. The sample yields roughly 100,000 clones, around three quarters seen once. The sample was PBMCs. This TCR was sampled from a boy between 10 and 17 years old in good health and CMV-seronegative.

For the CDR3, the DNA is TGCAGCGTTGAAGATCGCAGGAACCTCTATAATTCACCCCTCCACTTT. It encodes CSVEDRRNLYNSPLHF. The chain uses TRBV29-1 and TRBJ1-6; D is unclear. CDR1 is SQVTM and CDR2 is ANQGSEA in the germline V gene. Between the trimmed V and J ends, which lost 0 bases and 3 bases, there was a span of 12 bases. The CDR3 is 16 residues long.